The clone carrying this T cell receptor beta chain was detected a few times. Its antigen remains unknown. CDR3 length: 13 amino acids. The V gene's germline CDR1 is SGHVS and CDR2 FNYEAQ. Trimming cost V 4 bases and J 0 bases, with 4 bases left between them. The data were taken from a study of cytomegalovirus exposure and HLA in healthy donors. PCR employed 60 Vbeta and 13 Jbeta primers. Repertoires were generated with immunoSEQ multiplex PCR, while TCRdb's copy carries only in-frame clones and drops some. The sample contains roughly 200,000 clones, over 65% of which appear only once. Study results and limitations: The later analysis indicated that the majority of CMV-associated TCR beta chains appeared HLA-restricted.

Sequenced: PBMCs. The V and J genes are TRBV7-6 and TRBJ1-5; unclear D gene. The clonotype was recovered from a man aged 35 to 55 in good health and CMV-seropositive. CDR3 in DNA: TGTGCCAGCAGCTCTAATAGCAATCAGCCCCAGCATTTT. Residues: CASSSNSNQPQHF.